The 18 T cell receptor beta chains below come from one sample, sequenced in a study (dated by TCRdb to between 2014 and 2016). Libraries were prepared through 5' RACE. Sequencing used an Illumina MiSeq. Using fastp trimming at Q25 and MiXCR clonotype assembly, TCRdb reanalyzed the public sequencing data and kept in-frame beta chains. Every entry covers one CDR3 protein and lists the most common genes and DNA from its rows. This sample gives 45,000 to 60,000 distinct CDR3 sequences in total; roughly 22% of them show up just once. The ten largest clonotypes hold about 3% of the sample. Material for sequencing was tumor-infiltrating naive CD4+ T cells sorted from the breast tumor. In light of the paper, this sample's cell subset or site label describes: naive CD4+ T cells, CD4+CD45RA+CD25-. These TCRs come from a female donor with breast cancer.

There are a few counts of this clonotype. This chain connects TRBV29-1 to TRBJ2-6; 7 bases agree with TRBD2. The CDR3 loop spans 15 amino acids. V shed 1 base, J shed 4 bases, and the junction held 4 bases outside the gene matches. Germline V gene data show CDR1 as SQVTM and CDR2 as ANQGSEA. The CDR3 bases are TGCAGCGTTGAAGGCGGGGGAACGGGGGCCAACGTCCTGACTTTC. It codes for CSVEGGGTGANVLTF.

The chain is built from TRBV5-1 and TRBJ2-1; D ambiguous. Per the germline V gene, CDR1 is SGHRS and CDR2 is YFSETQ. Trimming cost V 0 bases and J 0 bases, with 10 bases left between them. CDR3 size: 16 residues. CDR3 DNA: TGCGCCAGCAGCTTGGACGGTGCCCGCTCCTACAATGAGCAGTTCTTC. It translates to CASSLDGARSYNEQFF.

This clonotype was seen a few times. The V gene is TRBV19, the J gene TRBJ1-2; 10 bases match TRBD1. Germline V CDR1 and CDR2: LNHDA, SQIVND (reference sequence). With V trimmed by 8 bases and J by 4 bases, 7 bases remained unmatched. There are 14 residues in the CDR3. CDR3 DNA sequence: TGTGCCAGTTGGGACAGGGGTAAAGGCTATGGCTACACCTTC. It is translated as CASWDRGKGYGYTF.

This chain links TRBV3-1 with TRBJ2-7; TRBD1 might be the D (6 bases). The CDR3 contains 13 residues. V was shortened by 4 bases and J by 4 bases, with 11 bases between the two germline ends. Germline CDR1 is LGHDT and CDR2 is YNNKEL (reference sequence). As DNA, the CDR3 is TGTGCCAGCAGCCTCCTCAGGGGATACGAGCAGTACTTC. Translated: CASSLLRGYEQYF.

In its sample, this clonotype was seen a few times. This may come from a read error, since a much larger clone is one base off. The chain employs TRBV5-1 and TRBJ2-1; 9 nucleotides match TRBD1. The junction had 7 bases not matched to a gene; V was cut back by 9 bases and J by 6 bases. CDR1 SGHRS and CDR2 YFSETQ come from the germline V gene. This CDR3 is built from 13 residues. CDR3 coding DNA: TGCGCCACCCGTGGGACAGGGCCCAATGAGCAGTTCTTC. Its protein product is CATRGTGPNEQFF. The variable domain in full, completed from reference TRBV5-1 and TRBJ2-1, reads KAGVTQTPRYLIKTRGQQVTLSCSPISGHRSVSWYQQTPGQGLQFLFEYFSETQRNKGNFPGRFSGRQFSNSRSEMNVSTLELGDSALYLCATRGTGPNEQFFGPGTRLTVL.

CDR3 loop: CASSLVPGTGNQPQHF. The CDR3 DNA reads TGCGCCAGCAGCTTGGTCCCCGGGACAGGCAATCAGCCCCAGCATTTT. The rearrangement links TRBV5-1 to TRBJ1-5, with 7 nucleotides matching TRBD1. This CDR3 has 16 amino acids. CDR1 and CDR2 (germline): SGHRS, YFSETQ. Trimming at V came to 0 bases and at J to 2 bases, leaving 5 bases not matched to a gene. Using reference TRBV5-1 and TRBJ1-5 for the parts outside the CDR3, the full variable domain is KAGVTQTPRYLIKTRGQQVTLSCSPISGHRSVSWYQQTPGQGLQFLFEYFSETQRNKGNFPGRFSGRQFSNSRSEMNVSTLELGDSALYLCASSLVPGTGNQPQHFGDGTRLSIL.

This clonotype occurred a few times. The chain combines TRBV6-1 with TRBJ2-5, with a tentative D call TRBD1 (6 bases). The length of the CDR3 is 14 residues. V shed 6 bases and J shed 4 bases, with 15 bases lying between them. CDR1 MNHNS and CDR2 SASEGT come from the germline V gene. CDR3 sequence reads: CASRATGTRETQYF. The CDR3 coding sequence is TGTGCCAGCAGGGCGACCGGGACAAGAGAGACCCAGTACTTC.

This sequence joins TRBV6-6 and TRBJ1-1, with 9 bases lining up with TRBD1. The CDR3 length is 14 residues. Germline CDR1 MNHNY, CDR2 SVGAGI (reference sequence). Germline trimming cut 11 bases from V and 0 bases from J; bases unmatched to any gene: 7. The CDR3 DNA sequence: TGTGCCGGCGGCGGACAGGGGATGAACACTGAAGCTTTCTTT. It translates to CAGGGQGMNTEAFF.

This clonotype came up a few times. The chain carries TRBV12-3 or TRBV12-4 and TRBJ2-3, with D perhaps matching TRBD2 (5 bases). The CDR3 extends over 16 amino acids. V dropped 3 bases and J dropped 3 bases, with 16 bases sitting between them. CDR3 DNA sequence: TGTGCCAGCAGTTTTCGGGATTTCGTAGTAACAGATACGCAGTATTTT. Amino acids: CASSFRDFVVTDTQYF.

The chain has TRBV7-2 and TRBJ1-1, with D possibly being TRBD1 (5 bases). The CDR3 runs to 15 residues. Germline values: CDR1 SGHTA, CDR2 FQGNSA. V lost 5 bases, J lost 4 bases, and 17 bases lay in between. The CDR3 sequence is CASSRNRVGGTEAFF. CDR3 nucleotide sequence: TGTGCCAGCAGCCGAAACCGGGTTGGGGGCACTGAAGCTTTCTTT.

This clonotype was detected only a few times. The chain joins TRBV12-3 or TRBV12-4 to TRBJ2-7; D not resolved. This CDR3 comprises 13 residues. Trimming cost V 2 bases and J 7 bases, with 12 bases left between them. CDR3 DNA sequence: TGTGCCAGCAGTTTACGGCCTTTTGAGGAGCAGTACTTC. Amino acids: CASSLRPFEEQYF.

This clonotype was seen a single time. One end of the junction varies from germline; a read error may be responsible. DNA for the CDR3: TGTGCCGGCAGTGTTGGACAGGCTTCGCATGAGCAGTTCTTC. This sequence encodes CAGSVGQASHEQFF. This rearrangement joins TRBV25-1 to TRBJ2-1, with 7 nucleotides matching TRBD1. This CDR3 is 14 amino acids long. Per the germline V gene, CDR1 is MGHDK and CDR2 is SYGVNS.

The table lists this clonotype with many counts. V and J are TRBV5-1 and TRBJ2-1, with 11 bases identical to TRBD2. V shed 4 bases and J 4 bases; nucleotides not matched to a gene: 13. Looked up from germline, CDR1 is SGHRS and CDR2 is YFSETQ. This CDR3 contains 18 residues. This CDR3 is CASSQDYNSGRGYNEQFF. DNA of the CDR3: TGCGCCAGCAGCCAGGACTATAATAGCGGGAGGGGTTACAATGAGCAGTTCTTC.

The gene calls are TRBV20-1 and TRBJ2-1, with 8 bases matching TRBD2. J was trimmed by 6 bases and V by 3 bases; bases with no gene match: 7. This CDR3 contains 14 residues. CDR1 is DFQATT and CDR2 is SNEGSKA in the germline V gene (reference sequence). CDR3 sequence reads: CSASGRATGNEQFF. DNA of the CDR3: TGCAGTGCTAGCGGGAGGGCCACAGGCAATGAGCAGTTCTTC.

This clonotype has a handful of counts. The gene calls are TRBV2 and TRBJ2-7; the match to TRBD1 covers 9 bases. Germline lookup yields CDR1 SNHLY and CDR2 FYNNEI. This CDR3 is 15 amino acids long. V lost 3 bases, J lost 5 bases, and 8 bases stayed unmatched. In DNA, the CDR3 is TGTGCCAGCAGTGAGGGGACAGGGAGGACGGACGAGCAGTACTTC. This sequence encodes CASSEGTGRTDEQYF.

This clonotype was picked up a small number of times. V gene TRBV20-1 combines with J gene TRBJ1-2; D not resolved. This CDR3 spans 12 amino acids. From germline, CDR1 is DFQATT and CDR2 SNEGSKA (reference sequence). DNA of the CDR3: TGCAGCTCCGGGTCCAAAAACTATGGCTACACCTTC. It encodes CSSGSKNYGYTF.

The V gene is TRBV27, the J gene TRBJ2-1; 8 nucleotides agree with TRBD2. The CDR3 consists of 16 residues. The J segment lost 5 bases and the V segment lost 0 bases, leaving 6 bases of the junction unmatched. The V gene's germline CDR1 is MNHEY and CDR2 SMNVEV (reference sequence). CDR3 amino acids: CASSLSYGTRNNEQFF. DNA of the CDR3: TGTGCCAGCAGTTTATCGTATGGGACTAGGAACAATGAGCAGTTCTTC.

The chain uses TRBV6-6 and TRBJ1-2; 10 bases are shared with TRBD1. V dropped 5 bases and J dropped 8; count of bases not matched to a gene: 5. The CDR3 consists of 13 residues. CDR1 MNHNY and CDR2 SVGAGI come from the germline V gene (reference sequence). In DNA, the CDR3 is TGTGCCAGCAGTCGACAGGGGGCCTGGGGCTACACCTTC. Translation gives CASSRQGAWGYTF.